The T cell receptor (beta chain) described here comes from a study of cytomegalovirus exposure and HLA in healthy donors. The study's findings and limits: That first-cohort TCR clusters tended to co-occur in the 95 to 150 validation repertoires was found in a later analysis. The classifier reportedly diagnosed cytomegalovirus status with high specificity and sensitivity. A few of the chains that were CMV-associated were confirmed in vitro to be specific for CMV antigens. Among TCR beta chains, those listed as cytomegalovirus-associated numbered 164.

The method was immunoSEQ multiplex PCR; TCRdb's version includes in-frame clones alone and lacks a portion of them. Of 150,000 to 200,000 clones listed, about 90% were seen once; the top ten hold 10%. CDR3 length: 15 amino acids. The germline V gene has CDR1 MDHEN and CDR2 SYDVKM. J gave up 7 bases and V 7 bases, and 5 bases lay outside the gene matches. Comments on this clone: Its antigen is as yet unknown.

This rearrangement joins TRBV28 to TRBJ2-2; TRBD2 aligns across 14 bases. The sequencing input was PBMCs. This receptor was identified in a woman aged 18 to 35 in good health and CMV-seropositive. The CDR3 protein is CASTRTSGRIGELFF. The CDR3 coding sequence is TGTGCCAGCACCCGGACTAGCGGGAGGATCGGGGAGCTGTTTTTT.